The 8 T cell receptor beta chains below all came from one sample that was sequenced in a study of blood T cells in healthy people across ages. Through a sample-barcoded 5' primer and a J-beta primer mix, a second PCR was run for about 6 to 12 cycles. TCRdb passed the 5' RACE reads through MiXCR, listing each CDR3 protein once. The data hold 1.5 million to 2 million distinct CDR3 sequences, with about 31% observed a single time. Sequencing was done on a sample of blood. The receptor source for this set is a woman in her twenties or thirties in good health.

The genes are TRBV3-1 and TRBJ2-3, with D maybe TRBD2 (5 bases). Germline V gives CDR1 LGHDT, CDR2 YNNKEL (reference sequence). CDR3 length: 16 residues. The V and J ends lost 4 bases and 0 bases respectively, with 14 bases between them. The CDR3 DNA sequence: TGTGCCAGCAGCCGAGCTAAGCGGACTAGCACAGATACGCAGTATTTT. It codes for CASSRAKRTSTDTQYF.

The chain joins TRBV10-3 to TRBJ2-7; TRBD1 is a possible D gene (5 bases). The V gene's germline CDR1 is ENHRY and CDR2 SYGVKD. V lost 4 bases and J lost 6, with 13 bases in between. This CDR3 has 13 amino acids. The CDR3 bases are TGTGCCATCAGTGTGGGTCAGGGTCGCGAGCAGTACTTC. This codes for CAISVGQGREQYF.

The rearrangement joins TRBV28 to TRBJ2-5, with 9 nucleotides matching TRBD2. This CDR3 spans 15 amino acids. The V gene end was trimmed by 3 bases and the J gene end by 5 bases; junction bases not matched to a gene: 7. Germline lookup yields CDR1 MDHEN and CDR2 SYDVKM. The chain's CDR3 is CASSFSSGTYETQYF. The CDR3 coding sequence is TGTGCCAGCAGTTTTTCTAGCGGGACGTACGAGACCCAGTACTTC.

The gene calls are TRBV10-3 and TRBJ2-1; D gene unclear. CDR1 is ENHRY and CDR2 is SYGVKD in the germline V gene. The CDR3 sequence is 15 residues long. Trimming shortened V by 6 bases and J by 0 bases, and 12 bases separated the two germline ends. The CDR3 here is CAISPNNHSYNEQFF. CDR3 sequence (DNA): TGTGCCATCAGCCCGAATAACCACTCCTACAATGAGCAGTTCTTC.

This clonotype was counted only a few times. The chain is built from TRBV27 and TRBJ2-7; 14 bases line up with TRBD2. J was trimmed by 7 bases and V by 4 bases; bases with no gene match: 12. The germline gives CDR1 MNHEY, CDR2 SMNVEV (reference sequence). The CDR3 spans 17 residues. The CDR3 DNA reads as TGTGCCAGCAGTTCAACCGGACTAGCGGGAGGCTCGAAGGAGCAGTACTTC. Residues: CASSSTGLAGGSKEQYF.

This clonotype came up many times. The chain is built from TRBV29-1 and TRBJ1-1; TRBD1 aligns across 8 bases. Trimming cost V 5 bases and J 4 bases; bases outside gene matches: 3. Germline lookup yields CDR1 SQVTM and CDR2 ANQGSEA. This CDR3 comprises 12 residues. The CDR3: CSVRTGSTEAFF. In DNA, the CDR3 is TGCAGCGTTCGGACAGGGTCCACTGAAGCTTTCTTT.

The chain combines TRBV20-1 with TRBJ2-6; D possibly corresponds to TRBD1 (6 bases). The CDR3 has 14 residues. Germline values: CDR1 DFQATT, CDR2 SNEGSKA (reference sequence). Trimming took off 4 bases at V and 2 bases at J, with 9 bases between the two ends. In nucleotides, the CDR3 is TGCAGTGCTACTAACAGGGCTGGGGCCAACGTCCTGACTTTC. Translated: CSATNRAGANVLTF.

The CDR3 DNA sequence: TGCAGTGCCGAGGAGAATGGCTACACCTTC. This sequence encodes CSAEENGYTF. This rearrangement joins TRBV20-1 to TRBJ1-2; D is unclear. Germline CDR1 reads DFQATT; CDR2 reads SNEGSKA (reference sequence). The CDR3 length is 10 residues. The ends were cut back, 6 bases at V and 6 bases at J, with 8 bases in the middle.